A selection of T cell receptor beta chains follows, all from one sample in a study of blood T cell repertoires in COVID-19. Only in-frame clones appear in the TCRdb table, and some are missing; sequencing was by immunoSEQ multiplex PCR. The sample holds tens of thousands of clones, 80% to 90% seen once. Sequences were obtained from peripheral blood. The receptors were sampled from a woman of 80 years or more with active or convalescent COVID-19. Both conserved end residues are part of each CDR3. A D gene is named only where the DNA matches it firmly. The size entry is marked missing in some rows and otherwise reads once, few, many or a size class.

D	size	V	J	CDR3	DNA
NA	once	TRBV7-7	TRBJ2-2	CASSLKFGSGELFF	TGTGCCAGCAGCTTAAAATTCGGTTCCGGGGAGCTGTTTTTT
TRBD1	NA	TRBV6-2/TRBV6-3	TRBJ2-2	CASSFLLWTGKNTGELFF	TGTGCCAGCAGTTTCCTTCTATGGACAGGGAAGAACACCGGGGAGCTGTTTTTT
TRBD1	once	TRBV5-4	TRBJ1-3	CASSYQGAEGNTIYF	TGTGCCAGCAGCTACCAGGGGGCGGAAGGAAACACCATATATTTT
TRBD2	NA	TRBV9	TRBJ2-3	CASSVRLAGGDTQYF	TGTGCCAGCAGCGTACGGCTAGCGGGGGGGGATACGCAGTATTTT
NA	once	TRBV5-3	TRBJ2-5	CARSFHQKGEGRRKAETQYF	TGTGCCAGAAGCTTCCATCAAAAGGGGGAGGGCCGACGAAAGGCGGAGACCCAGTACTTC
NA	NA	TRBV7-2	TRBJ2-4	CASSSGGQNIQYF	TGTGCCAGCTCCTCCGGGGGGCAAAACATTCAGTACTTC
TRBD1	NA	TRBV3-1/TRBV3-2	TRBJ2-6	CASSQETGGNSGANVLTF	TGTGCCAGCAGCCAAGAGACAGGGGGGAACTCTGGGGCCAACGTCCTGACTTTC
TRBD1	NA	TRBV19	TRBJ1-5	CASAGTGWGNQPQHF	TGTGCCAGTGCAGGGACAGGGTGGGGGAATCAGCCCCAGCATTTT
TRBD1	NA	TRBV29-1	TRBJ1-1	CSVVRDRDTEAFF	TGCAGCGTTGTTAGGGACAGGGACACTGAAGCTTTCTTT
TRBD1	few	TRBV9	TRBJ1-4	CASSVGGTDNEKLFF	TGTGCCAGCAGCGTAGGAGGGACAGATAATGAAAAACTGTTTTTT
TRBD1	NA	TRBV5-6	TRBJ2-1	CASSLARWDRANEQFF	TGTGCCAGCAGCTTGGCGCGGTGGGACAGGGCGAATGAGCAGTTCTTC
NA	NA	TRBV5-4	TRBJ2-3	CASSFPGNTDTQYF	TGTGCCAGCAGCTTCCCCGGGAACACAGATACGCAGTATTTT
TRBD1	NA	TRBV28	TRBJ1-5	CASSLGQAQPQHF	TGTGCCAGCAGTTTAGGACAGGCCCAGCCCCAGCATTTT
NA	NA	TRBV7-9	TRBJ1-1	CASSLGFLHNTEAFF	TGTGCCAGCAGCCTGGGCTTCCTACATAACACTGAAGCTTTCTTT
TRBD2	once	TRBV10-1	TRBJ2-1	CASSERTSGHNEQFF	TGCGCCAGCAGTGAGAGGACTAGCGGCCACAATGAGCAGTTCTTC
NA	NA	TRBV5-1	TRBJ2-1	CASSPHASASYNEQFF	TGCGCCAGCAGCCCGCATGCTAGCGCTTCCTACAATGAGCAGTTCTTC
TRBD2	NA	TRBV6-1	TRBJ2-1	CASSESGGARYNEQFF	TGTGCCAGCAGTGAGAGCGGGGGGGCGAGATACAATGAGCAGTTCTTC
NA	once	TRBV7-9	TRBJ2-6	CASSLGTGIGANVLTF	TGTGCCAGCAGCTTAGGGACCGGGATCGGGGCCAACGTCCTGACTTTC
NA	NA	TRBV20-1	TRBJ2-7	CSASQLYEQYF	TGCAGTGCTAGCCAACTATACGAGCAGTACTTC
TRBD2	NA	TRBV7-8	TRBJ2-5	CASSKGTSGGYQETQYF	TGTGCCAGCAGCAAAGGGACTAGCGGGGGGTACCAAGAGACCCAGTACTTC
TRBD1	NA	TRBV13	TRBJ2-7	CASSLDRGREQYF	TGTGCCAGCAGCTTAGACAGGGGACGTGAGCAGTACTTC
TRBD2	once	TRBV27	TRBJ2-2	CASSPLAGAHSDTGELFF	TGTGCCAGCAGTCCCTTAGCGGGAGCGCATTCGGACACCGGGGAGCTGTTTTTT
TRBD1	NA	TRBV7-6	TRBJ1-4	CASSIQDRGSNEKLFF	TGTGCCAGCAGCATCCAAGACAGGGGCTCTAATGAAAAACTGTTTTTT
TRBD2	NA	TRBV5-5	TRBJ2-1	CASSLMLASGTGEQFF	TGTGCCAGCAGCTTGATGTTGGCTAGCGGGACCGGTGAGCAGTTCTTC
TRBD2	NA	TRBV2	TRBJ2-3	CASSVVRGGSTDTQYF	TGTGCCAGCAGTGTAGTCCGGGGGGGAAGCACAGATACGCAGTATTTT
NA	NA	TRBV3-1/TRBV3-2	TRBJ2-7	CASSQPGAEQYF	TGTGCCAGCAGCCAACCAGGGGCCGAGCAGTACTTC
NA	NA	TRBV5-6	TRBJ2-6	CASSLITGNSGANVLTF	TGTGCCAGCAGCTTGATCACGGGGAACTCTGGGGCCAACGTCCTGACTTTC
NA	NA	TRBV9	TRBJ2-1	CASSVGGAHNEQFF	TGTGCCAGCAGCGTGGGGGGGGCCCACAATGAGCAGTTCTTC
TRBD1	NA	TRBV6-6	TRBJ2-3	CASSSRQGDTQYF	TGTGCCAGCAGTTCGAGACAGGGAGATACGCAGTATTTT
TRBD1	once	TRBV7-2	TRBJ1-1	CASSRRGMNTEAFF	TGTGCCAGCAGCCGCAGGGGGATGAACACTGAAGCTTTCTTT
TRBD2	NA	TRBV28	TRBJ2-1	CASRGALAGRDEQFF	TGTGCCAGCCGGGGAGCACTAGCGGGGAGAGATGAGCAGTTCTTC
NA	NA	TRBV7-2	TRBJ1-4	CASRPGVREKLFF	TGTGCCAGCAGGCCAGGGGTTCGCGAAAAACTGTTTTTT
TRBD1	once	TRBV6-2/TRBV6-3	TRBJ1-1	CASSTDRVRGEAFF	TGTGCCAGCAGTACTGACAGGGTACGTGGTGAAGCTTTCTTT
NA	NA	TRBV5-4	TRBJ2-7	CASSLGSSEIYEQYF	TGTGCCAGCAGCTTGGGGAGTAGCGAGATCTACGAGCAGTACTTC
NA	few	TRBV4-1	TRBJ2-7	CASSQEWLREQYF	TGCGCCAGCAGCCAAGAATGGTTGCGGGAGCAGTACTTC
NA	few	TRBV5-1	TRBJ2-7	CASSQAIGGPYEQYF	TGCGCCAGCAGCCAAGCTATTGGGGGCCCTTACGAGCAGTACTTC
NA	NA	TRBV10-1	TRBJ2-3	CASRQGVGSFAQYF	TGCGCCAGCAGGCAGGGCGTCGGATCTTTCGCGCAGTATTTT
TRBD1	NA	TRBV7-6	TRBJ1-1	CASSLSTGVNTEAFF	TGTGCCAGCAGCTTATCGACAGGGGTGAACACTGAAGCTTTCTTT
TRBD1	few	TRBV29-1	TRBJ1-1	CSVLSRQGDTEAFF	TGCAGCGTTTTGTCCCGACAGGGAGACACTGAAGCTTTCTTT
NA	NA	TRBV9	TRBJ1-4	CASSTHGGGGEKLFF	TGTGCCAGCAGCACCCACGGGGGAGGTGGAGAAAAACTGTTTTTT
NA	NA	TRBV6-1	TRBJ1-3	CASSDWWSSGNTIYF	TGTGCCAGCAGTGATTGGTGGAGCTCTGGAAACACCATATATTTT
NA	NA	TRBV29-1	TRBJ2-5	CSVVLPEETQYF	TGCAGCGTTGTACTCCCGGAGGAGACCCAGTACTTC
TRBD1	NA	TRBV5-4	TRBJ1-3	CASSTGQNSGNTIYF	TGTGCCAGCAGCACGGGACAGAACTCTGGAAACACCATATATTTT
NA	NA	TRBV18	TRBJ2-2	CASSPSAGNTGELFF	TGTGCCAGCTCACCGTCGGCGGGAAACACCGGGGAGCTGTTTTTT
TRBD1	NA	TRBV27	TRBJ1-2	CASSENRGGNYGYTF	TGTGCCAGCAGTGAGAACAGGGGCGGAAACTATGGCTACACCTTC
TRBD1	NA	TRBV19	TRBJ1-2	CASSPLQGADGYTF	TGTGCCAGTAGTCCCCTACAGGGGGCAGATGGCTACACCTTC
NA	NA	TRBV5-1	TRBJ2-1	CASSRGALNSGNEQFF	TGCGCCAGCAGCCGGGGAGCTCTGAATTCGGGTAATGAGCAGTTCTTC
NA	NA	TRBV2	TRBJ1-2	CASSEQGDLYGYTF	TGTGCCAGCAGTGAACAGGGTGATCTCTATGGCTACACCTTC
NA	NA	TRBV6-2/TRBV6-3	TRBJ1-1	CASSYQGGSMNTEAFF	TGTGCCAGCAGTTACCAAGGCGGTAGCATGAACACTGAAGCTTTCTTT
TRBD1	few	TRBV28	TRBJ1-5	CASSARGRGQPQHF	TGTGCCAGCAGTGCCAGGGGGCGCGGTCAGCCCCAGCATTTT
NA	NA	TRBV7-3	TRBJ1-1	CASSWTENTEAFF	TGTGCCAGCAGCTGGACAGAGAACACTGAAGCTTTCTTT
NA	NA	TRBV19	TRBJ1-1	CASSTQIGGTEAFF	TGTGCCAGTAGTACACAGATCGGGGGCACTGAAGCTTTCTTT
NA	NA	TRBV28	TRBJ1-3	CASSLLTGSGNTIYF	TGTGCCAGCAGTTTATTGACGGGAAGTGGAAACACCATATATTTT
NA	NA	TRBV9	TRBJ1-2	CASSEGGRADGYTF	TGTGCCAGCAGCGAAGGGGGGAGGGCAGATGGCTACACCTTC
TRBD2	few	TRBV9	TRBJ2-7	CASTPHEAGASYEQYF	TGTGCCAGCACCCCACATGAAGCGGGGGCTAGCTACGAGCAGTACTTC
TRBD2	NA	TRBV6-1	TRBJ2-1	CASSVGTSGKNNEQFF	TGTGCCAGCAGTGTCGGAACTAGCGGGAAAAACAATGAGCAGTTCTTC